The 15 T cell receptor beta chains presented below share a single source sample, sequenced in a study of regulatory T cells in long-lasting Graves disease. CDR3 regions were amplified by Arm-PCR using iRepertoire HTBI primers to build TCR beta libraries. TCRdb called the multiplex PCR reads again in MiXCR, with one record for every CDR3 protein. The table has 440,000 or so distinct CDR3 sequences, roughly 17% seen once. This sample's time point: newly diagnosed GD, antithyroid drugs for less than 3 months. There was RNA extracted from PBMCs, and the TCR library was made from it. These data were likewise used in another study, on T cells in Graves' hyperthyroidism and ophthalmopathy.

The sample in question was peripheral blood mononuclear cells (PBMCs), obtained at new diagnosis, from a patient treated with antithyroid drugs. The receptors were gathered from a woman in her twenties or thirties with Graves disease.

This clonotype was seen at least ten times. One end of the junction does not line up with germline, which may come from a read error. The chain combines TRBV7-9 with TRBJ2-1, with 12 bases aligning to TRBD2. This CDR3 is 14 amino acids long. CDR1 is SEHNR, CDR2 FQNEAQ, per germline (reference sequence). CDR3 DNA sequence: TGTGCCAGCAGCCTAGCGGGAGGGCCGAGTGAGCAGTTCTTC. Translation gives CASSLAGGPSEQFF.

This rearrangement joins TRBV7-9 to TRBJ1-1; possibly TRBD1 for D (5 bases). V gave up 0 bases and J gave up 11 bases, with 13 bases separating them. The CDR3 contains 13 residues. Germline CDR1 SEHNR, CDR2 FQNEAQ (reference sequence). Here the CDR3 DNA reads TGTGCCAGCAGCTTAGCGTCTGGGACTTGGGCTTTCTTT. Its protein product is CASSLASGTWAFF.

In nucleotides, the CDR3 is TGTGCCAGCAGCCCTCTTGGACAGGGCGGCGATGAGCAGTTCTTC. As protein: CASSPLGQGGDEQFF. The chain recombines TRBV9 with TRBJ2-1, with 8 positions matching TRBD1. The V gene's germline CDR1 is SGDLS and CDR2 YYNGEE. V lost 4 bases to trimming and J lost 8 bases; unmatched junction nucleotides: 11. This CDR3 comprises 15 residues.

Concerning this clonotype: With a much larger clone just one base away, this may be a read error. This chain uses TRBV20-1 with TRBJ2-1; 16 positions agree with TRBD2. The CDR3 sequence is 14 residues long. The germline V gene has CDR1 DFQATT and CDR2 SNEGSKA (reference sequence). The CDR3 coding sequence is TGCAGTGCTGGGACTAGCGGGAGGGAAGAGACCCTGTACTTC. Translating it yields CSAGTSGREETLYF.

Many counts were recorded for this clonotype. In DNA, the CDR3 is TGTGCCAGCTCACGAGGGGACACCTACGAGCAGTACTTC. It is translated as CASSRGDTYEQYF. The chain has TRBV7-8 and TRBJ2-7; possible D gene TRBD1, 6 bases. The CDR3 contains 13 residues. The germline V and J ends were trimmed by 8 bases and 2 bases, with 13 bases remaining between them. The V gene's germline CDR1 is SGHVS and CDR2 FQNEAQ.

The chain combines TRBV19 with TRBJ2-4; D possibly corresponds to TRBD2 (7 bases). Trimming left V 6 bases short and J 1 base short, with 13 bases between. CDR3 size: 15 residues. Germline values: CDR1 LNHDA, CDR2 SQIVND (reference sequence). The CDR3 protein is CASRGGGIAKNIQYF. In nucleotides, the CDR3 is TGTGCCAGTAGGGGAGGGGGTATCGCCAAAAACATTCAGTACTTC. Drawing the rest from reference TRBV19 and TRBJ2-4, the complete variable domain is DGGITQSPKYLFRKEGQNVTLSCEQNLNHDAMYWYRQDPGQGLRLIYYSQIVNDFQKGDIAEGYSVSREKKESFPLTVTSAQKNPTAFYLCASRGGGIAKNIQYFGAGTRLSVL.

The gene calls are TRBV19 and TRBJ2-5; D possibly matches TRBD1 or TRBD2 (5 bases each). The CDR3 totals 13 residues. V shed 6 bases and J shed 10 bases, with 18 bases lying between them. CDR1 is LNHDA, CDR2 SQIVND, per germline (reference sequence). The CDR3 reads CASSPGASGSQYF. DNA for the CDR3: TGTGCCAGTAGCCCCGGGGCTTCTGGGAGCCAGTACTTC.

At least ten counts were recorded for this clonotype. The gene calls are TRBV11-2 and TRBJ2-4; TRBD2 matches at 8 bases. The V gene's germline CDR1 is SGHAT and CDR2 FQNNGV. The CDR3 is 16 residues long. V lost 5 bases to trimming and J lost 4 bases; unmatched junction nucleotides: 10. The CDR3 nucleotides read TGTGCCAGCAGCCCCTCCCCGCGGGAGGTTAAAAACATTCAGTACTTC. Translated: CASSPSPREVKNIQYF.

In regard to this clonotype: A single base is all that separates this from a far larger clone, so a read error is likely. The chain joins TRBV28 to TRBJ2-1; TRBD2 agrees at 8 bases. CDR3 length: 18 residues. Germline-derived CDR1 and CDR2 are MDHEN and SYDVKM. With V trimmed by 7 bases and J by 10 bases, 24 bases remained unmatched. The CDR3 DNA is TGTGCCAGCATGACCCCATTGCTGAGCGGGAGCCATTTCTACGAGCAGTTCTTC. Amino acid sequence: CASMTPLLSGSHFYEQFF.

This clonotype was counted ten times or more. The chain recombines TRBV11-2 with TRBJ2-1; possibly TRBD2 for D (6 bases). The CDR3 runs to 14 residues. V was clipped by 5 bases and J by 6 bases, with 14 bases between them. The V gene's germline CDR1 is SGHAT and CDR2 FQNNGV. The CDR3 bases are TGTGCCAGCAGCCCTAGCGTACTGAGCAATGAGCAGTTCTTC. Protein sequence: CASSPSVLSNEQFF.

This clonotype was seen ten or more times. J is TRBJ2-7 and V is TRBV3-1; D remains ambiguous. Trimming removed 1 base from V and 1 base from J, with 8 bases in between. CDR1 is LGHDT, CDR2 YNNKEL, per germline (reference sequence). The CDR3 is 14 residues long. As DNA, the CDR3 is TGTGCCAGCAGCCAAGGCCCCATTTCCTACGAGCAGTACTTC. This encodes CASSQGPISYEQYF.

As concerns this clonotype: A read error may explain this, as a much larger clone is one base away. The chain joins TRBV20-1 to TRBJ2-2; D not resolved. The length of the CDR3 is 10 residues. Looked up from germline, CDR1 is DFQATT and CDR2 is SNEGSKA (reference sequence). CDR3 sequence: CSATPGGPIF. CDR3 nucleotides: TGCAGTGCTACGCCGGGCGGTCCCATTTTT.

The V gene is TRBV19, the J gene TRBJ2-2; 9 nucleotides line up with TRBD1. Germline V gives CDR1 LNHDA, CDR2 SQIVND (reference sequence). The CDR3 spans 21 residues. V shed 8 bases and J 1 base; nucleotides not matched to a gene: 23. Written as DNA, the CDR3 is TGTGCCAGTCAACGACTGAGAACGCAGGGAAAGGGACAGGGGAACACCGGGGAGCTGTTTTTT. It encodes CASQRLRTQGKGQGNTGELFF.

This clonotype was recorded many times. The chain carries TRBV11-2 and TRBJ2-5, with TRBD1 as a possible D gene (6 bases). This CDR3 has 14 residues. From germline, CDR1 is SGHAT and CDR2 FQNNGV. Trimming left V 5 bases short and J 2 bases short, with 12 bases between. The CDR3 sequence: CASSKQGGQETQYF. The CDR3 nucleotides are TGTGCCAGCAGCAAACAGGGTGGACAAGAGACCCAGTACTTC. The variable domain in full, completed from reference TRBV11-2 and TRBJ2-5, reads EAGVAQSPRYKIIEKRQSVAFWCNPISGHATLYWYQQILGQGPKLLIQFQNNGVVDDSQLPKDRFSAERLKGVDSTLKIQPAKLEDSAVYLCASSKQGGQETQYFGPGTRLLVL.

This clonotype was seen more than once but under ten times. The chain couples TRBV4-1 to TRBJ1-2; D is uncertain. Trimming took 0 bases from V and 0 from J, leaving 8 bases between them. The CDR3 sequence is 15 residues long. Germline loops: CDR1 MGHRA, CDR2 YSYEKL. DNA of the CDR3: TGCGCCAGCAGCCAAGATGCCGGTACTAACTATGGCTACACCTTC. Its protein is CASSQDAGTNYGYTF.